Following are 8 T cell receptor beta chains from one sample sequenced in a study of radiation and T cells in renal cell carcinoma. TCRdb's table, derived via immunoSEQ multiplex PCR, lists solely in-frame clones and lacks some. Among roughly 150,000 clones, 88% were seen once, and the ten largest hold about 4%. Noted time point: baseline pretreatment blood. Stated treatment: 15 Gy SBRT to primary tumor, nephrectomy 4 weeks later. The input for sequencing was blood, taken from a patient whose treatment included radiotherapy and nephrectomy. These TCRs come from a woman between 65 and 79 years old with renal cell carcinoma.

The chain links TRBV19 to TRBJ1-6, with D perhaps TRBD1 (6 bases). Trimming cost V 8 bases and J 4 bases, with 9 bases left between them. Germline CDR1 reads LNHDA; CDR2 reads SQIVND (reference sequence). The CDR3 runs 13 residues. The CDR3 is CASERGYNSPLHF. For the CDR3, the DNA is TGTGCCAGTGAAAGGGGGTATAATTCACCCCTCCACTTT.

Here the CDR3 DNA reads TGTGCCAGTAGTACTCAGGGCACCGGGGAGCTGTTTTTT. Translation gives CASSTQGTGELFF. This rearrangement joins TRBV19 to TRBJ2-2; D is possibly TRBD1 (5 bases). This CDR3 is built from 13 residues. Trimming cost V 4 bases and J 4 bases, with 7 bases left between them. Per germline, CDR1 LNHDA and CDR2 SQIVND (reference sequence).

V and J are TRBV15 and TRBJ2-7; TRBD2 might be the D (7 bases). Trimming cost V 0 bases and J 4 bases, with 13 bases left between them. Germline V gives CDR1 LNHNV, CDR2 YYDKDF (reference sequence). The CDR3 consists of 15 residues. The CDR3 DNA reads TGTGCCACCAGCAGAGATCCCGGGGGGCCGTACGAGCAGTACTTC. Translated: CATSRDPGGPYEQYF.

The chain carries TRBV2 and TRBJ2-4, with D uncertain. Looked up from germline, CDR1 is SNHLY and CDR2 is FYNNEI. This CDR3 is 14 amino acids long. Trimming pared 11 bases from V and 2 bases from J, leaving 16 bases between. In DNA, the CDR3 is TGTGCCTCTCGAGGAGTCGGAACCAAAAACATTCAGTACTTC. Residues: CASRGVGTKNIQYF. The whole variable domain, filled in from reference TRBV2 and TRBJ2-4, reads EPEVTQTPSHQVTQMGQEVILRCVPISNHLYFYWYRQILGQKVEFLVSFYNNEISEKSEIFDDQFSVERPDGSNFTLKIRSTKLEDSAMYFCASRGVGTKNIQYFGAGTRLSVL.

This clone has just one count. The V gene is TRBV29-1, the J gene TRBJ2-2, with TRBD1 matching 8 bases. V gave up 3 bases and J gave up 1 base; unmatched junction bases: 4. CDR3 length equals 15 residues. Germline CDR1 SQVTM, CDR2 ANQGSEA. The CDR3, as DNA: TGCAGCGTTGAGGGCAGGGGGCAGAACACCGGGGAGCTGTTTTTT. This sequence encodes CSVEGRGQNTGELFF.

This rearrangement joins TRBV4-2 to TRBJ1-4; weak D call: TRBD1 (6 bases). The germline CDR1 and CDR2 sequences are LGHNA and YNFKEQ. V shed 4 bases and J shed 6 bases, with 15 bases lying between them. This CDR3 contains 15 residues. Written as DNA, the CDR3 is TGTGCCAGCAGCCCGGAGGCGGGGGGCGATGAAAAACTGTTTTTT. Amino acids: CASSPEAGGDEKLFF.

The chain carries TRBV30 and TRBJ1-2, with D possibly TRBD1 on 5 matching bases. CDR1 GTSNPN and CDR2 SVGIG come from the germline V gene (reference sequence). This CDR3 comprises 15 residues. V dropped 5 bases and J dropped 4 bases, with 20 bases sitting between them. This CDR3 is CAWDPMGGGVYGYTF. CDR3 nucleotide sequence: TGTGCCTGGGACCCTATGGGGGGAGGGGTCTATGGCTACACCTTC.

The V call is TRBV5-5, the J call TRBJ2-2; no firm D call. Looked up from germline, CDR1 is SGHKS and CDR2 is YYEKEE (reference sequence). The CDR3 consists of 13 residues. V lost 2 bases and J lost 6, with 8 bases in between. CDR3 nucleotides: TGTGCCAGCAGCTTTAAGGGTGCCGGGGAGCTGTTTTTT. It yields the protein CASSFKGAGELFF.